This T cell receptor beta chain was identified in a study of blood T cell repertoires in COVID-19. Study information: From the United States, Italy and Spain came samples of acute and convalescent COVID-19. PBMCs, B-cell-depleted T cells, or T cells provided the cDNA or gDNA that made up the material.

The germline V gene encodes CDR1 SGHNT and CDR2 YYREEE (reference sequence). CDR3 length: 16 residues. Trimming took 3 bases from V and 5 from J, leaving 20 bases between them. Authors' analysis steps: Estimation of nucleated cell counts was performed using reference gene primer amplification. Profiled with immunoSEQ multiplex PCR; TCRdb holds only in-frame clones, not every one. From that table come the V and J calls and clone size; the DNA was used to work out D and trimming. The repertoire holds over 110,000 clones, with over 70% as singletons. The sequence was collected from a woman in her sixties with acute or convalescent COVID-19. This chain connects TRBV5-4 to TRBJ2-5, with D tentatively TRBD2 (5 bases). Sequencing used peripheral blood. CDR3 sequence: CASSSVGSARGETQYF. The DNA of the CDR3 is TGTGCCAGCAGCTCTGTGGGTAGCGCCAGAGGGGAGACCCAGTACTTC.